This is a list of T cell receptor beta chains from one sample in a study of blood T cell repertoires in COVID-19. Profiling relied on immunoSEQ multiplex PCR, and the TCRdb table lists in-frame clones only, not all of them. The sample lists about 200,000 clones; approximately 91% were seen once. The specimen sequenced was peripheral blood. The receptors derive from a middle-aged woman who had recovered from COVID-19. CDR3s include the opening cysteine and the closing phenylalanine or tryptophan. D genes are given only for firm matches. Expanded clones are given a class, and other clones once, few, many or no size at all.

j_call v_call clone_size d_call cdr3_nt cdr3_aa
TRBJ2-2 TRBV19 NA TRBD2 TGTGCCAGTAGCACTAGCGCGGGAAACACCGGGGAGCTGTTTTTT CASSTSAGNTGELFF
TRBJ2-7 TRBV13 NA TRBD1 TGTGCCAGCAGCTTAGAACAGGGGGTGCCCTACGAGCAGTACTTC CASSLEQGVPYEQYF
TRBJ1-3 TRBV11-2 NA NA TGTGCCAGCAGCTCCTCCGGGGGGGACACCATATATTTT CASSSSGGDTIYF
TRBJ1-1 TRBV5-1 once TRBD1 TGCGCCAGCAGCTTGGAGGGACAGGGGGCCGGCACTGAAGCTTTCTTT CASSLEGQGAGTEAFF
TRBJ1-2 TRBV5-1 NA NA TGCGCCAGCAGCCCCCGTGGAGTAGAGGATGGCTACACCTTC CASSPRGVEDGYTF
TRBJ2-1 TRBV3-1/TRBV3-2 NA NA TGTGCCAGCAGCCGGTCGGAGGCTGTAAGCTCCTACAATGAGCAGTTCTTC CASSRSEAVSSYNEQFF
TRBJ1-1 TRBV19 NA NA TGTGCCAGTAGCTACAGGTGGGGAGGCACTGAAGCTTTCTTT CASSYRWGGTEAFF
TRBJ1-1 TRBV5-6 NA NA TGTGCCAGCAGCCCGCCCTCTGCCAGGGGTCGAGAAGCTTTCTTT CASSPPSARGREAFF
TRBJ2-2 TRBV20-1 NA TRBD1 TGCAGTGCTAGTAAACAGGGGGCGACTGGGGAGCTGTTTTTT CSASKQGATGELFF
TRBJ2-7 TRBV20-1 NA NA TGCAGTGCTAGTGGTCTAAGGGGCTCGGATGAGCAGTACTTC CSASGLRGSDEQYF
TRBJ2-3 TRBV5-4 NA TRBD2 TGTGCCAGCAGCCTACGACTAGCGGGTGGAGATACGCAGTATTTT CASSLRLAGGDTQYF
TRBJ2-1 TRBV18 NA NA TGTGCCAGCTCCCGAGGAGCTGATGCTAATGAGCAGTTCTTC CASSRGADANEQFF
TRBJ2-3 TRBV6-1 once NA TGTGCCAGCAGTGATTTTGGAGGGGTCTCGTACGATACGCAGTATTTT CASSDFGGVSYDTQYF
TRBJ1-1 TRBV28 few NA TGTGCCAGCAGTTTATTGTCCGGCGGTGAAGCTTTCTTT CASSLLSGGEAFF
TRBJ1-1 TRBV27 NA NA TGTGCCAGCAGTTTTAGGGACATGAACACTGAAGCTTTCTTT CASSFRDMNTEAFF
TRBJ2-3 TRBV4-3 NA NA TGCGCCAGCAGCCAAGCAAGCGGACCTAGCACAGATACGCAGTATTTT CASSQASGPSTDTQYF
TRBJ1-2 TRBV30 NA NA TGTGCCTGGAGTCCTGAGTTCGAGACCTTC CAWSPEFETF
TRBJ2-2 TRBV11-2 NA TRBD1 TGTGCCAGCAGCTCAAAAACAGGGGTCGCCGGGGAGCTGTTTTTT CASSSKTGVAGELFF